The T cell receptor (beta chain) described here comes from a study of blood T cell repertoires in COVID-19. This CDR3 contains 15 residues. V was clipped by 7 bases and J by 7 bases, with 23 bases between them. Germline loops: CDR1 MNHNY, CDR2 SVGAGI (reference sequence). The assay was immunoSEQ multiplex PCR, and TCRdb's table has in-frame clones only and misses some. This sample yields 15,000 to 20,000 clones, of which roughly 87% are seen a single time; approximately 13% belongs to the top ten. The chain recombines TRBV6-6 with TRBJ2-7; tentatively, D is TRBD2 (5 bases). The source is a man in his 60s with active COVID-19. The sample was peripheral blood. CDR3: CASTVAAVGIGEQYF. CDR3 DNA sequence: TGTGCCAGCACAGTGGCCGCAGTCGGGATAGGAGAGCAGTACTTC.